One and the same sample provided the 14 T cell receptor beta chains below, sequenced in a study of shared clonotypes between healthy human individuals. Sequencing used immunoSEQ multiplex PCR; TCRdb keeps in-frame clones, though not all of them. The table includes roughly 2.5 million clones, around 90% detected once. Material: naive CD4+ T cells sorted from blood. The sample's subset: CD45RA+ positively selected. The receptor set was obtained from a young man in good health.

The chain joins TRBV30 to TRBJ2-7, with 8 nucleotides matching TRBD1. With V trimmed by 1 base and J by 5 bases, 10 bases remained unmatched. CDR3 length: 15 amino acids. The germline V gene encodes CDR1 GTSNPN and CDR2 SVGIG (reference sequence). The CDR3 sequence: CAWSAVQGGSDEQYF. The DNA for the CDR3 is TGTGCCTGGAGTGCCGTACAGGGGGGTTCCGACGAGCAGTACTTC.

The V and J genes are TRBV5-1 and TRBJ2-1; D might be TRBD1 or TRBD2, each matching 6 bases. The CDR3 is 16 residues long. Germline V gives CDR1 SGHRS, CDR2 YFSETQ. V was cut by 0 bases and J by 0 bases, with 10 bases left in between. The CDR3 sequence: CASSLEGGLSYNEQFF. The CDR3, as DNA: TGCGCCAGCAGCTTGGAGGGGGGCCTCTCCTACAATGAGCAGTTCTTC.

The chain employs TRBV6-5 and TRBJ2-3, with TRBD2 matching over 7 bases. The CDR3 is 15 amino acids. Germline trimming cut 6 bases from V and 1 base from J; bases unmatched to any gene: 7. Germline CDR1 is MNHEY and CDR2 is SVGAGI. The DNA for the CDR3 is TGTGCCAGCAGACAACTAGCGCCGGGCACAGATACGCAGTATTTT. Amino acids: CASRQLAPGTDTQYF.

The CDR3 DNA reads TGTGCCAGCAGCTTGGCCCGACTAGCGGGAGGGTACGAGCAGTACTTC. Translation: CASSLARLAGGYEQYF. The chain couples TRBV7-2 to TRBJ2-7; 14 bases map to TRBD2. The CDR3 sequence is 16 residues long. Germline values: CDR1 SGHTA, CDR2 FQGNSA. The trim removed 3 bases at V and 4 bases at J, leaving 5 bases unmatched.

V usage is TRBV27 and J usage is TRBJ1-6, with D hard to call. Trimming took 2 bases from V and 7 from J, leaving 12 bases between them. Per germline, CDR1 MNHEY and CDR2 SMNVEV (reference sequence). The CDR3 consists of 15 residues. The chain's CDR3 is CASSLGVKVNSPLHF. CDR3 coding DNA: TGTGCCAGCAGTTTAGGAGTTAAAGTAAATTCACCCCTCCACTTT.

The V and J genes are TRBV4-1 and TRBJ2-7; 12 bases align to TRBD1. The germline V gene has CDR1 MGHRA and CDR2 YSYEKL. V lost 8 bases to trimming and J lost 7 bases; unmatched junction nucleotides: 9. This CDR3 contains 14 residues. The CDR3 here is CASRWGQGAGEQYF. CDR3 coding DNA: TGCGCCAGCCGCTGGGGACAGGGGGCGGGGGAGCAGTACTTC.

This clone appeared a single time. The rearrangement uses TRBV5-6 and TRBJ1-6; D perhaps matches TRBD1 (6 bases). Germline assignment: CDR1 SGHDT and CDR2 YYEEEE. V was shortened by 0 bases and J by 7 bases, with 11 bases between the two germline ends. CDR3 length equals 15 residues. The CDR3 DNA sequence: TGTGCCAGCAGCTTGGCCGGGGGGCAGAATTCACCCCTCCACTTT. It specifies CASSLAGGQNSPLHF.

V is TRBV5-6 and J is TRBJ2-5, with D possibly TRBD2 on 7 matching bases. CDR3 length: 11 amino acids. The V end was cut by 2 bases, the J end by 9 bases, with 8 bases between. Germline assignment: CDR1 SGHDT and CDR2 YYEEEE. The CDR3: CASSFGGPQYF. The CDR3 DNA follows: TGTGCCAGCAGCTTCGGGGGGCCCCAGTACTTC.

The chain is built from TRBV2 and TRBJ1-1; possibly TRBD1 for D (5 bases). The CDR3 runs to 14 residues. Germline V gene data show CDR1 as SNHLY and CDR2 as FYNNEI. With 5 bases removed from V and 4 bases from J, the gap between germline ends came to 14 bases. The CDR3 DNA reads TGTGCCAGCAGTCAGGAAGGCAGGGCCACTGAAGCTTTCTTT. Amino acids: CASSQEGRATEAFF. The whole variable domain, remainder taken from reference TRBV2 and TRBJ1-1, is EPEVTQTPSHQVTQMGQEVILRCVPISNHLYFYWYRQILGQKVEFLVSFYNNEISEKSEIFDDQFSVERPDGSNFTLKIRSTKLEDSAMYFCASSQEGRATEAFFGQGTRLTVV.

This clone was picked up one time. The rearrangement joins TRBV5-1 to TRBJ1-6; no definite D call. Germline V gives CDR1 SGHRS, CDR2 YFSETQ. V lost 0 bases and J 6 bases, leaving 10 bases between the germline ends. The CDR3 has 15 amino acids. The CDR3 is CASSLESAINSPLHF. The CDR3, as DNA: TGCGCCAGCAGCTTGGAGTCAGCCATTAATTCACCCCTCCACTTT.

The chain uses TRBV10-2 and TRBJ1-1; possible D gene TRBD1, 6 bases. This CDR3 has 14 amino acids. Germline CDR1 WSHSY, CDR2 SAAADI. V gave up 1 base and J gave up 3 bases, with 9 bases separating them. The CDR3 sequence is CASSEWDKDTEAFF. The DNA of the CDR3 is TGCGCCAGCAGTGAGTGGGACAAGGACACTGAAGCTTTCTTT.

The chain couples TRBV5-1 to TRBJ2-1; 7 bases map to TRBD2. V shed 4 bases and J 4 bases; nucleotides not matched to a gene: 8. The CDR3 runs 15 residues. The germline V gene encodes CDR1 SGHRS and CDR2 YFSETQ. CDR3 sequence (DNA): TGCGCCAGCAGCCCCGGAGGGACTAATTACAATGAGCAGTTCTTC. As protein: CASSPGGTNYNEQFF.

This chain joins TRBV10-2 and TRBJ2-3; D unresolved. Trimming left V 5 bases short and J 0 bases short, with 9 bases between. The CDR3 runs 14 residues. Germline loops: CDR1 WSHSY, CDR2 SAAADI. The CDR3 region has the DNA TGCGCCAGCAGTCCTCAAGGTAGCACAGATACGCAGTATTTT. This gives the protein CASSPQGSTDTQYF.

The rearrangement links TRBV19 to TRBJ2-2; 13 nucleotides match TRBD2. Germline assignment: CDR1 LNHDA and CDR2 SQIVND (reference sequence). This CDR3 is built from 17 residues. The junction had 7 bases not matched to a gene; V was cut back by 3 bases and J by 6 bases. CDR3 region: CASSMGRLAGGPGELFF. The CDR3 DNA follows: TGTGCCAGTAGTATGGGGCGACTAGCGGGGGGCCCCGGGGAGCTGTTTTTT.